Detailed here is one T cell receptor beta chain. What it binds is not known. The single heparinised draw taken from each donor contained about 120 mL of blood on average. Looked up from germline, CDR1 is MNHNY and CDR2 is SVGAGI (reference sequence). V lost 2 bases and J 6 bases, leaving 10 bases between the germline ends. The CDR3 has 13 amino acids. This specimen belongs to a study of beta chain features in type 1 diabetes. Study observations and caveats: TCRB CDR3 length was moderately but significantly reduced in all four CD4+ subsets of Type 1 diabetes patients. Short templates might get an advantage during PCR, and this would be equal in patients and controls. Comparison showed that naive, central memory and Treg TCRB repertoires appeared more similar among patients than among healthy donors.

Of the isolated RNA, all was reverse transcribed, and so the sequenced material was expressed TCRB transcripts. Repertoires were generated with immunoSEQ multiplex PCR, while TCRdb's copy carries only in-frame clones and drops some. Of just over 600,000 clones in the sample, less than 20% are singletons; the top ten hold 0.09% to 0.095%. The material sequenced was naive CD4+ T cells from blood. The chain is built from TRBV6-6 and TRBJ1-1, with unresolved D. This TCR was sampled from a man aged 18 to 30 in good health. Here the CDR3 DNA reads TGTGCCAGCAGTTACCAGGACGGGGCTGAAGCTTTCTTT. Amino acids: CASSYQDGAEAFF.